This T cell receptor (beta chain) appears in the sequencing data of a study of metastatic and nonmetastatic thyroid tumors (TCRdb year 2020). About the investigation overall: For patients with malignant and with benign thyroid disease, the researchers compared repertoires between peripheral blood samples and tumor or nodule tissue samples. Beyond this particular receptor, the publication reports: TCR beta diversity was reported as significantly higher in malignant tumors than in benign nodules, in both blood and tumor samples.

Before undergoing thyroid surgery, none of the patients had been given any kind of treatment. The study retrospectively analysed patient clinical samples collected from the early 2010s to the late 2010s using T-cell receptor beta sequencing. The CDR3 starts with the cysteine, ends with the phenylalanine, and has 14 residues. The retained sequence is limited to the CDR3, 42 bases, with the frame set at the first base. CDR1 and CDR2 were assigned from the germline V gene as SNHLY and FYNNEI. The germline V end is reduced by 4 bases and the J end by 7 bases; junction bases left unmatched: 6. The method was PCR. Sequencing relied on an Illumina HiSeq 4000. High-throughput sequencing was used to profile the CDR3 region of the TCR beta-chain in every patient. For the original study's pipeline: Drawing on CDR3 differences between clinicopathological groups, the researchers built a classifier meant to tell apart patients with distant-metastatic papillary thyroid cancer. Repertoire diversity was assessed with the Shannon index, and tumor-blood repertoire similarity with the Morisita-Horn index. TCRdb applied fastp at Q25 and MiXCR to the public reads, then kept only in-frame beta chains. TCRdb, rather than the study authors, made the V and J calls. This sample gives approximately 12,000 clones in total; 31% of them show up just once. Together, the top ten hold approximately 14% of the sample.

This clone showed up just a few times. Its antigen target is currently unknown. There are no base qualities to consult, and no much larger clone falls within one base. The sample comprised tumor tissue. The sequence links TRBV2 to TRBJ2-2; a stretch of 7 junction bases matches TRBD2. The sequence came from a male donor with papillary thyroid cancer or a benign thyroid nodule (not recorded which). Some clones in this sample may be carry-over from other donors' samples. The sequence in DNA is TGTGCCAGCAGTGGGGACTATTGGGTCGGGGAGCTGTTTTTT. Its protein reads: CASSGDYWVGELFF. The variable domain in full, with residues beyond the CDR3 obtained from the reference TRBV2 and TRBJ2-2 genes, is EPEVTQTPSHQVTQMGQEVILRCVPISNHLYFYWYRQILGQKVEFLVSFYNNEISEKSEIFDDQFSVERPDGSNFTLKIRSTKLEDSAMYFCASSGDYWVGELFFGEGSRLTVL.